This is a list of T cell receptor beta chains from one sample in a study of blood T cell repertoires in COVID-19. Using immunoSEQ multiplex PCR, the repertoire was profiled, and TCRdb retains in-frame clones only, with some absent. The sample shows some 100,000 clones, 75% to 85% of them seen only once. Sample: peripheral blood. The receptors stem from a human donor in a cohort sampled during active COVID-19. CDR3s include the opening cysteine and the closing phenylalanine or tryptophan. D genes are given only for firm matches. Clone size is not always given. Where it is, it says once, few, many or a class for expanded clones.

CDR3aa: CAWRTQGAASFYGYTF
CDR3nt: TGTGCCTGGAGAACACAGGGGGCGGCCTCTTTCTATGGCTACACCTTC
d_gene: TRBD1
v_gene: TRBV30
abundance: few
j_gene: TRBJ1-2

CDR3aa: CASSLEGRGGELFF
CDR3nt: TGTGCCAGCAGCTTGGAGGGGAGGGGCGGGGAGCTGTTTTTT
d_gene: TRBD2
v_gene: TRBV7-3
abundance: .
j_gene: TRBJ2-2

CDR3aa: CASSLGRRQSTPQHF
CDR3nt: TGTGCCAGCAGCTTAGGTCGGCGGCAGAGCACGCCCCAGCATTTT
d_gene: .
v_gene: TRBV7-2
abundance: .
j_gene: TRBJ1-5

CDR3aa: CASSREGVGYTF
CDR3nt: TGTGCCAGCAGCCGCGAGGGGGTCGGCTACACCTTC
d_gene: .
v_gene: TRBV11-1
abundance: .
j_gene: TRBJ1-2

CDR3aa: CASSPLGRGRAYEQYF
CDR3nt: TGTGCCAGCAGTCCCCTCGGGCGCGGGAGGGCCTACGAGCAGTACTTC
d_gene: TRBD2
v_gene: TRBV6-2/TRBV6-3
abundance: .
j_gene: TRBJ2-7

CDR3aa: CASSFFPNFDTEAFF
CDR3nt: TGTGCCAGCAGCTTTTTCCCAAACTTCGACACTGAAGCTTTCTTT
d_gene: .
v_gene: TRBV11-3
abundance: many
j_gene: TRBJ1-1

CDR3aa: CASSQDQGLREQFF
CDR3nt: TGTGCCAGCAGCCAAGATCAGGGGTTAAGGGAGCAGTTCTTC
d_gene: .
v_gene: TRBV3-1/TRBV3-2
abundance: few
j_gene: TRBJ2-1

CDR3aa: CASSLYGTGGNYEQYF
CDR3nt: TGCGCCAGCAGCTTGTATGGGACAGGTGGTAATTACGAGCAGTACTTC
d_gene: TRBD1
v_gene: TRBV5-1
abundance: few
j_gene: TRBJ2-7

CDR3aa: CASSRQGAGTEAFF
CDR3nt: TGTGCCAGCAGTCGACAGGGGGCTGGGACTGAAGCTTTCTTT
d_gene: TRBD1
v_gene: TRBV11-3
abundance: .
j_gene: TRBJ1-1

CDR3aa: CASILLGTGGRSYGYTF
CDR3nt: TGTGCCAGCATCCTGTTAGGGACAGGGGGCCGTAGCTATGGCTACACCTTC
d_gene: TRBD1
v_gene: TRBV5-6
abundance: few
j_gene: TRBJ1-2

CDR3aa: CASSRTRDKTYEQYF
CDR3nt: TGTGCCAGTAGTAGGACCCGGGACAAGACCTACGAGCAGTACTTC
d_gene: .
v_gene: TRBV19
abundance: .
j_gene: TRBJ2-7

CDR3aa: CASSPEGGRGYTF
CDR3nt: TGTGCCAGCAGCCCGGAAGGGGGTCGTGGCTACACCTTC
d_gene: .
v_gene: TRBV7-8
abundance: .
j_gene: TRBJ1-2

CDR3aa: CASKLGLKQFF
CDR3nt: TGTGCCAGCAAACTAGGCCTTAAACAGTTCTTC
d_gene: .
v_gene: TRBV2
abundance: .
j_gene: TRBJ2-1

CDR3aa: CASRITQGGEQYF
CDR3nt: TGTGCCAGCAGGATAACCCAGGGCGGCGAGCAGTACTTC
d_gene: .
v_gene: TRBV12-3/TRBV12-4
abundance: few
j_gene: TRBJ2-7

CDR3aa: CAWAGTGYEQYF
CDR3nt: TGTGCCTGGGCAGGGACTGGCTACGAGCAGTACTTC
d_gene: .
v_gene: TRBV30
abundance: .
j_gene: TRBJ2-7

CDR3aa: CASRPRQGKGYEQYF
CDR3nt: TGTGCCAGCAGGCCGAGACAGGGAAAGGGCTACGAGCAGTACTTC
d_gene: TRBD1
v_gene: TRBV5-6
abundance: .
j_gene: TRBJ2-7

CDR3aa: CASSGAGTGSYEQYF
CDR3nt: TGCGCCAGCAGCGGGGCCGGGACTGGATCCTACGAGCAGTACTTC
d_gene: .
v_gene: TRBV5-1
abundance: once
j_gene: TRBJ2-7

CDR3aa: CSVQEMNTEAFF
CDR3nt: TGCAGCGTCCAGGAAATGAACACTGAAGCTTTCTTT
d_gene: .
v_gene: TRBV29-1
abundance: .
j_gene: TRBJ1-1

CDR3aa: CASSVNRGPGEAFF
CDR3nt: TGTGCCAGCAGTGTGAACAGGGGGCCCGGTGAAGCTTTCTTT
d_gene: TRBD1
v_gene: TRBV28
abundance: few
j_gene: TRBJ1-1

CDR3aa: CASSEPGQNEKLFF
CDR3nt: TGTGCCAGCAGCGAACCGGGACAGAATGAAAAACTGTTTTTT
d_gene: TRBD1
v_gene: TRBV9
abundance: once
j_gene: TRBJ1-4

CDR3aa: CASSFGGGAVTEAFF
CDR3nt: TGTGCCAGCAGCTTTGGAGGGGGCGCCGTCACTGAAGCTTTCTTT
d_gene: TRBD1
v_gene: TRBV5-6
abundance: .
j_gene: TRBJ1-1

CDR3aa: CAISDGVARGLSNYGYTF
CDR3nt: TGTGCCATCAGTGATGGTGTGGCCAGGGGGCTTTCTAACTATGGCTACACCTTC
d_gene: TRBD1
v_gene: TRBV10-3
abundance: .
j_gene: TRBJ1-2

CDR3aa: CASSYATGSLSYEQYF
CDR3nt: TGCGCCAGCAGCTACGCGACAGGTTCCCTCTCCTACGAGCAGTACTTC
d_gene: .
v_gene: TRBV5-1
abundance: few
j_gene: TRBJ2-7

CDR3aa: CASSLGTDNREKLFF
CDR3nt: TGCGCCAGCAGCTTAGGGACTGACAACCGAGAAAAACTGTTTTTT
d_gene: .
v_gene: TRBV5-1
abundance: few
j_gene: TRBJ1-4

CDR3aa: CASSRTGWGNQPQHF
CDR3nt: TGTGCCAGCAGTCGGACAGGATGGGGCAATCAGCCCCAGCATTTT
d_gene: TRBD1
v_gene: TRBV6-5
abundance: .
j_gene: TRBJ1-5

CDR3aa: CASSPRTSGNGEQFF
CDR3nt: TGTGCCAGCAGCCCAAGGACTAGCGGGAACGGTGAGCAGTTCTTC
d_gene: TRBD2
v_gene: TRBV7-8
abundance: .
j_gene: TRBJ2-1

CDR3aa: CASSTQANYGYTF
CDR3nt: TGTGCCAGCAGCACGCAGGCTAACTATGGCTACACCTTC
d_gene: .
v_gene: TRBV7-9
abundance: .
j_gene: TRBJ1-2

CDR3aa: CASRPPDATNEKLFF
CDR3nt: TGTGCCAGTAGACCTCCAGATGCAACTAATGAAAAACTGTTTTTT
d_gene: .
v_gene: TRBV19
abundance: .
j_gene: TRBJ1-4

CDR3aa: CASSSTRLAGANVLTF
CDR3nt: TGTGCCAGCAGCTCGACCCGTCTAGCTGGGGCCAACGTCCTGACTTTC
d_gene: .
v_gene: TRBV11-2
abundance: .
j_gene: TRBJ2-6

CDR3aa: CASSVQGLAGGGLDF
CDR3nt: TGTGCCAGCAGCGTACAGGGTTTAGCGGGAGGGGGTCTTGACTTC
d_gene: TRBD2
v_gene: TRBV7-2
abundance: .
j_gene: TRBJ2-7

CDR3aa: CATTDRANQPQHF
CDR3nt: TGTGCCACCACCGACAGGGCTAATCAGCCCCAGCATTTT
d_gene: TRBD1
v_gene: TRBV18
abundance: few
j_gene: TRBJ1-5

CDR3aa: CASSSPRGQGSEGYTF
CDR3nt: TGTGCCAGCAGTTCCCCCAGGGGGCAGGGGTCGGAAGGCTACACCTTC
d_gene: TRBD1
v_gene: TRBV27
abundance: .
j_gene: TRBJ1-2

CDR3aa: CASIPNPSRGGANYGYTF
CDR3nt: TGTGCCAGTATCCCGAACCCAAGTAGGGGGGGAGCTAACTATGGCTACACCTTC
d_gene: .
v_gene: TRBV19
abundance: .
j_gene: TRBJ1-2

CDR3aa: CASSPRTATYEQYF
CDR3nt: TGTGCCAGTAGTCCGCGGACAGCGACCTACGAGCAGTACTTC
d_gene: .
v_gene: TRBV19
abundance: once
j_gene: TRBJ2-7

CDR3aa: CASSQDDITGTDTQYF
CDR3nt: TGCGCCAGCAGCCAAGATGACATAACGGGGACAGATACGCAGTATTTT
d_gene: .
v_gene: TRBV4-1
abundance: .
j_gene: TRBJ2-3

CDR3aa: CASSTGWGNTEAFF
CDR3nt: TGTGCCAGCTCGACAGGGTGGGGAAATACTGAAGCTTTCTTT
d_gene: TRBD1
v_gene: TRBV7-8
abundance: .
j_gene: TRBJ1-1

CDR3aa: CASSPQGSSYEQYF
CDR3nt: TGTGCCAGCTCACCGCAGGGGAGCTCCTACGAGCAGTACTTC
d_gene: .
v_gene: TRBV18
abundance: .
j_gene: TRBJ2-7

CDR3aa: CASSLVGQGAQGTEAFF
CDR3nt: TGCGCCAGCAGCTTGGTCGGACAGGGGGCGCAGGGCACTGAAGCTTTCTTT
d_gene: TRBD1
v_gene: TRBV5-1
abundance: .
j_gene: TRBJ1-1

CDR3aa: CAISERDRTEAFF
CDR3nt: TGTGCCATCAGTGAGCGGGACAGAACTGAAGCTTTCTTT
d_gene: TRBD1
v_gene: TRBV10-3
abundance: .
j_gene: TRBJ1-1

CDR3aa: CAWSVRLAANSPLHF
CDR3nt: TGTGCCTGGAGTGTAAGATTAGCAGCCAATTCACCCCTCCACTTT
d_gene: .
v_gene: TRBV30
abundance: .
j_gene: TRBJ1-6